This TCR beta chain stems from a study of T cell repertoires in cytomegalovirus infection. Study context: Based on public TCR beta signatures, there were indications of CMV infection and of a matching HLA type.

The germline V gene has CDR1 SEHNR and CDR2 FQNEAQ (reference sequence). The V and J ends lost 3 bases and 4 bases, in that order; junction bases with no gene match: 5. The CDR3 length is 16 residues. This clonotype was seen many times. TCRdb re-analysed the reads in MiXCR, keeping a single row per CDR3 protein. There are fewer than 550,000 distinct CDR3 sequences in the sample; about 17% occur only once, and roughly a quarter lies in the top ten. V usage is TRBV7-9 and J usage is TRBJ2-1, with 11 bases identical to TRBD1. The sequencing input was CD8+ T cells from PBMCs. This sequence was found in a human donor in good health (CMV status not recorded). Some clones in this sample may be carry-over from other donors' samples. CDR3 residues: CASSFGQGAPYNEQFF. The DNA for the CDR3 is TGTGCCAGCAGCTTCGGACAGGGGGCCCCTTACAATGAGCAGTTCTTC.